The source of this T cell receptor beta chain is a study of blood T cell repertoires in COVID-19. Study at large: Whether acute or convalescent, the COVID-19 samples came from the United States, Italy and Spain. PBMCs, B-cell-depleted T cells, or T cells were the source of the cDNA or gDNA that made up the material.

V was clipped by 2 bases and J by 4 bases, with 9 bases between them. The CDR3 runs 12 residues. In germline, CDR1 is GTSNPN, CDR2 SVGIG (reference sequence). Authors' methods: For nucleated cells, counts were estimated from reference gene primer amplification. Sequencing was performed with immunoSEQ multiplex PCR; in TCRdb, only in-frame clones are kept and a portion is missing. The V and J calls and clone size were taken over from that table, and D and trimming were inferred from the DNA. The data hold under 200,000 clones, with approximately 85% observed a single time. Followed over time, Seattle patients had been enrolled while infection was active.

V and J are TRBV30 and TRBJ2-7; a weak D match, TRBD2 (5 bases). The sample taken for sequencing was peripheral blood. The source of this sequence is a woman older than 75 with COVID-19, enrolled during active disease. The DNA for the CDR3 is TGTGCCTGGAGTCTGACGGGATACGAGCAGTACTTC. Translating it yields CAWSLTGYEQYF.